The clone carrying this T cell receptor beta chain was seen at least ten times. The entry originates in a study of T cells in Graves' hyperthyroidism and ophthalmopathy. Germline-derived CDR1 and CDR2 are SGHAT and FQNNGV. The V end was cut by 1 base, the J end by 3 bases, with 4 bases between. There are 13 residues in the CDR3. Amplified TCR beta CDR3 regions derived from RNA transcripts. Initially, a first-round RT-PCR of the TCR CDR3 employed the HTBI primer set. Via MiXCR, TCRdb re-called the multiplex PCR reads, giving one row per CDR3 protein. The table shows 370,000 or so distinct CDR3 sequences, with 13% occurring only once.

This clonotype originated in a man aged 25 to 40 with Graves' hyperthyroidism that later progressed to Graves' ophthalmopathy. Sequencing was performed on blood. This rearrangement joins TRBV11-2 to TRBJ1-5; D unresolved. The CDR3: CASSLAVNQPQHF. The CDR3 nucleotides read TGTGCCAGCAGCTTAGCAGTCAATCAGCCCCAGCATTTT.